This T cell receptor (beta chain) was captured in a study of human T cells and chemical hapten exposure. Study-level information: 2% DPC applied to an approximately 2 cm by approximately 2 cm arm area sensitized donors. Weekly scalp doses of diphenylcyclopropenone were given to patients during the roughly 25-week study.

TCRdb independently ran MiXCR on the RACE reads; one entry per CDR3 protein. The repertoire holds fewer than 350,000 distinct CDR3 sequences, with approximately 7.5% as singletons. Time point given: pre-sensitization, week 0. The treatment was: therapeutic diphenylcyclopropenone sensitization with weekly scalp DPC. The CDR3 is 16 amino acids. V lost 3 bases, J lost 11 bases, and 20 bases lay in between. Germline V gene lookup returns CDR1 MNHEY and CDR2 SVGEGT. The chain is built from TRBV6-2 or TRBV6-3 and TRBJ1-6; D may be TRBD1 (5 bases). Here the sequenced sample was whole blood, taken in connection with sensitization to the hapten diphenylcyclopropenone (DPC). This TCR came from a man aged 18 to 29 with alopecia areata. Some clones in this sample may be carry-over from other donors' samples. As DNA, the CDR3 is TGTGCCAGCAGTTATTCTTCCGGGACGGGAGGGACACCCCTCCACTTT. Translation gives CASSYSSGTGGTPLHF.